The 21 T cell receptor beta chains below were found in one sample sequenced in a study of blood T cells in healthy people across ages. Combining a sample-barcoded 5' primer with a J-beta primer mix, a second PCR ran for 7 to 11 cycles. One entry per CDR3 protein, called by TCRdb with MiXCR from the 5' RACE reads. The sample contains roughly 730,000 distinct CDR3 sequences, roughly 50% of which appear only once. Sequencing input: blood. These receptors were taken from a man in his forties in good health.

This clonotype came up a few times. This CDR3 is CASSFGTSGVSSYEQYF. CDR3 DNA: TGTGCCAGCAGCTTTGGGACTAGCGGGGTGAGCTCCTACGAGCAGTACTTC. The chain couples TRBV11-2 to TRBJ2-7; 13 nucleotides agree with TRBD2. After removal of 3 bases from V and 0 bases from J, the junction contained 5 bases not matched to a gene. The CDR3 has 17 amino acids. Germline V gene lookup returns CDR1 SGHAT and CDR2 FQNNGV.

The chain has TRBV20-1 and TRBJ2-5, with a possible D match to TRBD2 (6 bases). The CDR3 contains 15 residues. V lost 3 bases and J lost 1, with 15 bases in between. Germline V gene data show CDR1 as DFQATT and CDR2 as SNEGSKA (reference sequence). CDR3 DNA sequence: TGCAGTGCTAGTCCGGCGGGACGTTCCCAAGAGACCCAGTACTTC. Its protein is CSASPAGRSQETQYF.

This chain uses TRBV7-9 with TRBJ1-4; 7 nucleotides line up with TRBD1. Losses at the gene ends were 3 bases for V and 7 bases for J; bases not matched to a gene: 5. Germline CDR1 is SEHNR and CDR2 is FQNEAQ (reference sequence). This CDR3 is built from 14 residues. The CDR3 is CASSFGTDREKLFF. The CDR3 nucleotides read TGTGCCAGCAGCTTCGGGACAGATCGTGAAAAACTGTTTTTT.

The chain has TRBV10-3 and TRBJ1-1; D gene unclear. The CDR3 covers 13 residues. Between the trimmed V and J ends, which lost 0 bases and 5 bases, there was a span of 7 bases. CDR1 ENHRY and CDR2 SYGVKD come from the germline V gene. The CDR3 loop is CAISESLGTEAFF. The DNA for the CDR3 is TGTGCCATCAGTGAGTCGTTGGGGACTGAAGCTTTCTTT.

This clonotype came up once. A single base separates this from a much larger clone, so it may be a read error. The chain employs TRBV5-1 and TRBJ2-1; D is tentatively TRBD1 or TRBD2 (6 bases each). This CDR3 has 16 residues. CDR1 SGHRS and CDR2 YFSETQ come from the germline V gene. CDR3 DNA: TGCGTCAGCAGCCCGGTCGGGGGCGCGAAATACAATGAGCAGTTCTTC. This encodes CVSSPVGGAKYNEQFF.

The gene calls are TRBV28 and TRBJ2-7; tentatively, D is TRBD2 (5 bases). Trimming shortened V by 7 bases and J by 3 bases, and 19 bases separated the two germline ends. The germline gives CDR1 MDHEN, CDR2 SYDVKM. The CDR3 sequence is 15 residues long. In nucleotides, the CDR3 is TGTGCCAGCAAGAAGGACGGAGGAGTGCTCTACGAGCAGTACTTC. This gives the protein CASKKDGGVLYEQYF.

The V and J genes are TRBV20-1 and TRBJ1-2; possible D gene TRBD1, 6 bases. The V gene's germline CDR1 is DFQATT and CDR2 SNEGSKA (reference sequence). The CDR3 contains 14 residues. Trimming stripped 6 bases from V and 7 bases from J, with 21 bases between. The CDR3 reads CSARPGGQALGYTF. The CDR3 nucleotides are TGCAGTGCCCGACCCGGGGGCCAGGCCCTTGGCTACACCTTC.

The rearrangement uses TRBV7-9 and TRBJ2-5, with 7 bases that match TRBD1. The J call is uncertain, as TRBJ2-7 better fits the DNA end. Per the germline V gene, CDR1 is SEHNR and CDR2 is FQNEAQ (reference sequence). The CDR3 runs 14 residues. As DNA, the CDR3 is TGTGCCAGCAGCGACGGGACAGACTTCTACGAGCAGTACTTC. Protein sequence: CASSDGTDFYEQYF.

The rearrangement links TRBV28 to TRBJ2-1; possibly TRBD1 for D (6 bases). The CDR3 is 12 residues long. Deletions cut 7 bases from V and 15 bases from J, with 19 bases between. The germline CDR1 and CDR2 sequences are MDHEN and SYDVKM. The chain's CDR3 is CASTTDRQGRFF. CDR3 nucleotides: TGTGCCAGCACCACCGACAGGCAGGGTCGGTTCTTC.

The V gene is TRBV6-5, the J gene TRBJ2-7; the D gene is possibly TRBD2 (6 bases). The ends were cut back, 4 bases at V and 0 bases at J, with 13 bases in the middle. The CDR3 spans 15 residues. Germline CDR1 and CDR2: MNHEY and SVGAGI. In nucleotides, the CDR3 is TGTGCCAGCAGTTCCAGGGTTAGCGGCTCCTACGAGCAGTACTTC. Protein sequence: CASSSRVSGSYEQYF.

This chain uses TRBV14 with TRBJ1-2; D is ambiguous. V lost 1 base and J 8 bases, leaving 8 bases between the germline ends. CDR1 and CDR2 from the germline V gene are SGHDN and FVKESK. There are 12 residues in the CDR3. The CDR3 here is CASSQAGWGYTF. The CDR3 nucleotides are TGTGCCAGCAGCCAAGCGGGCTGGGGCTACACCTTC.

This rearrangement joins TRBV4-3 to TRBJ2-7, with D hard to call. Germline V gives CDR1 LGHNA, CDR2 YSLEER. This CDR3 is built from 15 residues. The V gene lost 4 bases and the J gene lost 1 base, with 14 bases spanning the gap. In DNA form, the CDR3 reads TGCGCCAGCAGCCTATTAGGGAAAGGGTCCTACGAGCAGTACTTC. Translation gives CASSLLGKGSYEQYF.

The V gene is TRBV12-3 or TRBV12-4, the J gene TRBJ1-5; D unclear. The CDR3 has 11 amino acids. V lost 3 bases, J lost 9 bases, and 6 bases lay in between. The CDR3 DNA is TGTGCCAGCAGTTTGTCCTGGCCCCAGCATTTT. Protein product: CASSLSWPQHF.

The chain has TRBV12-3 or TRBV12-4 and TRBJ1-5; 11 bases line up with TRBD1. The CDR3 loop spans 15 amino acids. Unmatched junction bases numbered 7, after V lost 6 bases and J lost 6 bases. CDR3 amino acids: CASSGQGAVGQPQHF. The DNA for the CDR3 is TGTGCCAGCAGCGGACAGGGGGCCGTCGGTCAGCCCCAGCATTTT.

The chain carries TRBV20-1 and TRBJ2-3, with D perhaps TRBD2 (5 bases). The germline V gene encodes CDR1 DFQATT and CDR2 SNEGSKA (reference sequence). The CDR3 is 14 amino acids. V lost 5 bases and J 0 bases, leaving 12 bases between the germline ends. The DNA of the CDR3 is TGCAGTGCTTTCATTCCGGGGAGCACAGATACGCAGTATTTT. Translating gives CSAFIPGSTDTQYF.

V is TRBV12-3 or TRBV12-4 and J is TRBJ2-3; 7 nucleotides line up with TRBD2. The CDR3 has 16 residues. The junction had 11 bases not matched to a gene; V was cut back by 6 bases and J by 2 bases. Here the CDR3 DNA reads TGTGCCAGCAGGCCCACTAGCGTCTATCCCACAGATACGCAGTATTTT. This gives the protein CASRPTSVYPTDTQYF.

The chain carries TRBV7-9 and TRBJ2-2; D might be TRBD2 (7 bases). V was trimmed by 7 bases and J by 1 base, leaving 16 bases between them. The CDR3 is 16 residues long. CDR1 is SEHNR, CDR2 FQNEAQ, per germline (reference sequence). CDR3: CASILGGARNTGELFF. CDR3 DNA sequence: TGTGCCAGCATCCTAGGGGGGGCGCGGAACACCGGGGAGCTGTTTTTT.

V usage is TRBV11-3 and J usage is TRBJ1-6; a possible D gene is TRBD1 (5 bases). CDR3 length: 14 residues. Germline assignment: CDR1 SGHNT and CDR2 YENEEA. The V and J ends lost 5 bases and 7 bases respectively, with 12 bases between them. CDR3 loop: CASSRRDGNSPLHF. For the CDR3, the DNA is TGTGCCAGCAGCCGCCGGGACGGGAATTCACCCCTCCACTTT.

The rearrangement links TRBV20-1 to TRBJ2-3; perhaps D is TRBD1 or TRBD2 (5 bases each). Looked up from germline, CDR1 is DFQATT and CDR2 is SNEGSKA (reference sequence). The CDR3 runs 14 residues. The V and J ends lost 6 bases and 4 bases respectively, with 17 bases between them. The CDR3 loop is CSAPPMLGADTQYF. DNA of the CDR3: TGCAGTGCGCCCCCCATGCTGGGGGCAGATACGCAGTATTTT.

The rearrangement joins TRBV6-2 or TRBV6-3 to TRBJ2-2, with D possibly being TRBD1 or TRBD2 (5 bases each). CDR1 and CDR2 from the germline V gene are MNHEY and SVGEGT. V shed 5 bases and J shed 6 bases, with 10 bases lying between them. The CDR3 is 13 residues long. CDR3 loop: CASSPVGAGELFF. The CDR3 DNA follows: TGTGCCAGCAGTCCCGTGGGGGCCGGGGAGCTGTTTTTT.

The V gene is TRBV7-3, the J gene TRBJ1-2; TRBD1 is a possible D gene (6 bases). Germline V gene lookup returns CDR1 SGHTA and CDR2 FQGTGA. V dropped 5 bases and J dropped 6 bases, with 16 bases sitting between them. This CDR3 region has 14 residues. The DNA of the CDR3 is TGTGCCAGCAGCCCGAGTTATCAGGGGCATGGCTACACCTTC. Its translation: CASSPSYQGHGYTF.